The T cell receptor beta chain described here comes from a study of blood T cell repertoires in COVID-19. The wider study: PBMCs, B-cell-depleted T cells, or T cells provided the cDNA or gDNA that made up the material.

Per the original data handling: Estimation of nucleated cell counts was performed using reference gene primer amplification. Assay used: immunoSEQ multiplex PCR; TCRdb lists only in-frame clones, some missing. V and J calls plus clone size are reproduced from that table; the DNA served to infer D and trimming. The sample holds about 190,000 clones, 70% to 80% seen once. Germline V gene lookup returns CDR1 KGHDR and CDR2 SFDVKD. V lost 3 bases, J lost 3 bases, and 4 bases lay in between. This CDR3 comprises 13 residues. This TCR derives from a woman in her forties or fifties with acute or convalescent COVID-19. V is TRBV24-1 and J is TRBJ2-2, with D uncertain. Sequencing was performed on peripheral blood. This CDR3 is CATSDLHTGELFF. The DNA for the CDR3 is TGTGCCACCAGTGATCTCCACACCGGGGAGCTGTTTTTT.